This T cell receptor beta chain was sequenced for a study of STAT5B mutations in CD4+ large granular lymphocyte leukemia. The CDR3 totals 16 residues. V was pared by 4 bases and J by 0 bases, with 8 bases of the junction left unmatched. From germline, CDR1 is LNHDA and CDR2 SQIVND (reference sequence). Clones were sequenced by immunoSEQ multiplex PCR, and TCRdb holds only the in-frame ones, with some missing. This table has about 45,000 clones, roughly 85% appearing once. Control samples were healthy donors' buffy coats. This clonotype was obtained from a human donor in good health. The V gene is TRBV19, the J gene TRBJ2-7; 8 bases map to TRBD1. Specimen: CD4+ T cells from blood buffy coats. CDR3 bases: TGTGCCAGTAGTAGGGTGGGACAGGACCCCTCCTACGAGCAGTACTTC. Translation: CASSRVGQDPSYEQYF.